This TCR beta chain is from a study of memory CD4+ T cells and cytomegalovirus serostatus. Study background: Healthy Belgian adult donors included fewer than 10 CMV-positive and 24 CMV-negative people. Regarding the study as a whole: Repertoires predicted CMV serostatus with median bootstrapped AUC of 0.95. Each of 55 to 80 CMV-associated TCRbeta sequences occurred in one to five individuals.

Germline V gene data show CDR1 as GTSNPN and CDR2 as SVGIG (reference sequence). This CDR3 has 13 amino acids. This clone has a handful of counts. What it binds is unknown. At one end, the junction sequence differs from germline, possibly due to a read error. The sort gate was single viable CD3+CD4+CD8-CD45RO+ cells for memory CD4+ T cells. Serum IgG to CMV pp150, pp28, p38 and p52 defined serostatus. Some clones are missing from TCRdb's copy, which holds only in-frame ones; the method was immunoSEQ multiplex PCR. The sample records tens of thousands of clones, roughly 82% being singletons. This sequence originates from an adult in good health and CMV-seronegative. The sample comprised memory CD4+ T cells from blood. J is TRBJ1-4 and V is TRBV30; tentative D call: TRBD1 (5 bases). The CDR3 sequence: CAWERTDNAKLFF. The CDR3 coding sequence is TGTGCCTGGGAAAGGACGGACAATGCAAAACTGTTTTTT.